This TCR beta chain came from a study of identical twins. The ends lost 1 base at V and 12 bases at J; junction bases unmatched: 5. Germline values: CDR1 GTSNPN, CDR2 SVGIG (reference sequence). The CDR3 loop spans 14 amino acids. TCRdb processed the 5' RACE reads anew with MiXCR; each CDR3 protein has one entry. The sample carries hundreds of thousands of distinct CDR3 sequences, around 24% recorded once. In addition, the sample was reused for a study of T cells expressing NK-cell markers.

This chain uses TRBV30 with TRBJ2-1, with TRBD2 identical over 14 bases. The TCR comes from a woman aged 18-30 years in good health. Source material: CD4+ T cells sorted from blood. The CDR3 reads CAWSGTSGRHGQFF. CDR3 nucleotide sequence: TGTGCCTGGAGTGGGACTAGCGGGAGGCACGGGCAGTTCTTC.